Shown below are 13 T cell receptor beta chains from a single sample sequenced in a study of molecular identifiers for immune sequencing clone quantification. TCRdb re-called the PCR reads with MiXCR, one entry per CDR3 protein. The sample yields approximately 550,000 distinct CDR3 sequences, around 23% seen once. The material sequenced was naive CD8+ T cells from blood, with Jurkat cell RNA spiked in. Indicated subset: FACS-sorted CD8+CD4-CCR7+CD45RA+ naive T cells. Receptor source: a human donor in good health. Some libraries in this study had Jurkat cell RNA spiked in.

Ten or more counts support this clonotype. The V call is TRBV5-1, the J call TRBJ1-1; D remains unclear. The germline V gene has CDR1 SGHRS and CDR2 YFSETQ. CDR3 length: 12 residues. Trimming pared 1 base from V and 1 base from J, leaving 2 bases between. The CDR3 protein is CASSLSNTEAFF. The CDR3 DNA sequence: TGCGCCAGCAGCTTGTCGAACACTGAAGCTTTCTTT.

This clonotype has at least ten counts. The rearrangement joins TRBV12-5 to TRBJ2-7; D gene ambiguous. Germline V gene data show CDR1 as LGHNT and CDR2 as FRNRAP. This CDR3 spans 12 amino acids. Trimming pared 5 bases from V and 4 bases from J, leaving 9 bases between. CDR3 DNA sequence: TGTGCTAGTGGTCCTCATGGATACGAGCAGTACTTC. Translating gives CASGPHGYEQYF. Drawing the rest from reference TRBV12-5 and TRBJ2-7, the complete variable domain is DARVTQTPRHKVTEMGQEVTMRCQPILGHNTVFWYRQTMMQGLELLAYFRNRAPLDDSGMPKDRFSAEMPDATLATLKIQPSEPRDSAVYFCASGPHGYEQYFGPGTRLTVT.

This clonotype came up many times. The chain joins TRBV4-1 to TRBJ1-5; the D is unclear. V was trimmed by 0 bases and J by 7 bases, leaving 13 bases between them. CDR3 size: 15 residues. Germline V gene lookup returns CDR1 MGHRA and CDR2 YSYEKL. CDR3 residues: CASSQEGLLGQPQHF. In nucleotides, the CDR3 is TGCGCCAGCAGCCAAGAAGGACTACTAGGCCAGCCCCAGCATTTT.

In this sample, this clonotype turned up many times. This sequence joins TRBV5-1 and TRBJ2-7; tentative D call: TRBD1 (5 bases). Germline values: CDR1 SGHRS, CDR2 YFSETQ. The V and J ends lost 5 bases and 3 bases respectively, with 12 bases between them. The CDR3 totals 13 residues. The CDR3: CASRWQGNYEQYF. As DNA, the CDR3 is TGCGCCAGCAGGTGGCAGGGAAACTACGAGCAGTACTTC.

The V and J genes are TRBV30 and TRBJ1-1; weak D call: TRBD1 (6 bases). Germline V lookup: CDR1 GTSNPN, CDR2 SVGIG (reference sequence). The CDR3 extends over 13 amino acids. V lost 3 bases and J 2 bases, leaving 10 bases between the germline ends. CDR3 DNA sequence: TGTGCCTGGAGGGACAGAGTAAACACTGAAGCTTTCTTT. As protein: CAWRDRVNTEAFF.

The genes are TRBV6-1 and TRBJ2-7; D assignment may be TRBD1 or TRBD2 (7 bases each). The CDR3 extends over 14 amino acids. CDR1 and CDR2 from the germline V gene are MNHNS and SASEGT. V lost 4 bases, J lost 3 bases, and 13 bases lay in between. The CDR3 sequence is CASSVRGGDYEQYF. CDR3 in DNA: TGTGCCAGCAGTGTCAGGGGGGGTGACTACGAGCAGTACTTC.

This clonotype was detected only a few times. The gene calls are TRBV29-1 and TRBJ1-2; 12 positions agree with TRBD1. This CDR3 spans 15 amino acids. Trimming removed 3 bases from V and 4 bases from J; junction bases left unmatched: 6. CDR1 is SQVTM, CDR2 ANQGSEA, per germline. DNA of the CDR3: TGCAGCGTTGATGGGACAGGGGGCGCGCCCTATGGCTACACCTTC. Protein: CSVDGTGGAPYGYTF. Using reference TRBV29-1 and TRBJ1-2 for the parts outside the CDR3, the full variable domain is SAVISQKPSRDICQRGTSLTIQCQVDSQVTMMFWYRQQPGQSLTLIATANQGSEATYESGFVIDKFPISRPNLTFSTLTVSNMSPEDSSIYLCSVDGTGGAPYGYTFGSGTRLTVV.

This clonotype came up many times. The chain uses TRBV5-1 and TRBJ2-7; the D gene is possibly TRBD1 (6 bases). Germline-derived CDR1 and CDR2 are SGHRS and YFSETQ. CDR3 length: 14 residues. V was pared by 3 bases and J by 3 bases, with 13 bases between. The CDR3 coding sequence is TGCGCCAGCAGCTCCCGGGACAACAACTACGAGCAGTACTTC. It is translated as CASSSRDNNYEQYF.

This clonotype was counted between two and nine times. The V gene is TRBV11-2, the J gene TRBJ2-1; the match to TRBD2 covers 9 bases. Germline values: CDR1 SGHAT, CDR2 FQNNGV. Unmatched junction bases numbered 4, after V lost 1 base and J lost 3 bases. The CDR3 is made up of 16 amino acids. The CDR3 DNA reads TGTGCCAGCAGCTTAGGGGGACTAGCTTACTACAATGAGCAGTTCTTC. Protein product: CASSLGGLAYYNEQFF.

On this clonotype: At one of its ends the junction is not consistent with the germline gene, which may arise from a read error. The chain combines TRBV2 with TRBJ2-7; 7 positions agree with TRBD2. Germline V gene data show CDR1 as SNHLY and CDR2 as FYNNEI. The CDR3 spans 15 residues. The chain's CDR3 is CASTAWTSGVYEQHF. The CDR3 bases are TGTGCCAGCACCGCCTGGACTAGTGGGGTCTACGAGCAGCACTTC.

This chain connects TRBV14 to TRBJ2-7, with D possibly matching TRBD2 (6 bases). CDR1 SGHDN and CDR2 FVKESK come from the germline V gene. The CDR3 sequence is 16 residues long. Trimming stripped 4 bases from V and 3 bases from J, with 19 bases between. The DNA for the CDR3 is TGTGCCAGCAGCCCCCATTTGAGGGAGGCATACTACGAGCAGTACTTC. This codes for CASSPHLREAYYEQYF.

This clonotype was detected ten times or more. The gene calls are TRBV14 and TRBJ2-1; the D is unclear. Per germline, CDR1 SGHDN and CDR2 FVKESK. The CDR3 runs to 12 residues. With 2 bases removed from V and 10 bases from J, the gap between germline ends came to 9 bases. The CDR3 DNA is TGTGCCAGCAGCCAATTCAGCACGGAGCAGTTCTTC. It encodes CASSQFSTEQFF.

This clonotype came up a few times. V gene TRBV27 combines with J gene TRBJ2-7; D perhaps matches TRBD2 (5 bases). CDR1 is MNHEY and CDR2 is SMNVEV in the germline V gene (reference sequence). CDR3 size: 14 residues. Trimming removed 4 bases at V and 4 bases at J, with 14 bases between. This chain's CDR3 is CASSSGVYGYEQYF. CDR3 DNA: TGTGCCAGCAGTTCCGGGGTTTATGGGTACGAGCAGTACTTC.